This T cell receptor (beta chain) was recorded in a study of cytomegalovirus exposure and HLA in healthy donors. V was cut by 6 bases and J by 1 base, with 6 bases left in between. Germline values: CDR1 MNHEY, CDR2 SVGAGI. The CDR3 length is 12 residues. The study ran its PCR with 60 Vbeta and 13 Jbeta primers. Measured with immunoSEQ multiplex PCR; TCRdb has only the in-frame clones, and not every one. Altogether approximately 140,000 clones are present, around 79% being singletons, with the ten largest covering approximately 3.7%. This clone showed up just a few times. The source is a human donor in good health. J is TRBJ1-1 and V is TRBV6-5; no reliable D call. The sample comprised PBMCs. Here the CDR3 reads CASSRGNTEAFF. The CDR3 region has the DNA TGTGCCAGCAGCCGAGGGAACACTGAAGCTTTCTTT.